Listed below are T cell receptor beta chains from one sample, sequenced in a study of Graves' ophthalmopathy and Graves' hyperthyroidism. TCRdb analysed the multiplex PCR reads with MiXCR anew, one entry per CDR3 protein. The sample consists of just over 600,000 distinct CDR3 sequences, 22% of them appearing once. What was sequenced was peripheral blood. The receptors originated from a woman aged 18 to 35 with stable Graves' hyperthyroidism. Some clones in this sample may be carry-over from other donors' samples. CDR3s include the opening cysteine and the closing phenylalanine or tryptophan. A D gene is named only where the DNA matches it firmly. Only some rows state a clone size, as once, few, many or a class for expanded clones.

j_call clone_size d_call v_call cdr3_aa cdr3_nt
TRBJ1-1 NA TRBD1 TRBV12-3/TRBV12-4 CASSLRDRANTEAFF TGTGCCAGCAGTCTCCGGGACAGGGCTAACACTGAAGCTTTCTTT
TRBJ1-6 many NA TRBV2 CASSKNSPLHF TGTGCCAGCAGTAAAAATTCACCCCTCCACTTT
TRBJ1-2 NA TRBD1 TRBV25-1 CASSPADRLNGYTF TGTGCCAGCAGCCCAGCGGACAGGCTAAATGGCTACACCTTC
TRBJ2-6 NA NA TRBV6-2/TRBV6-3 CASSYPRQGDNVLTF TGTGCCAGCAGTTACCCACGGCAGGGCGACAACGTCCTGACTTTC
TRBJ1-1 NA NA TRBV4-2 CASSPRRFTNTEAFF TGTGCCAGCAGCCCGCGGAGGTTTACGAACACTGAAGCTTTCTTT
TRBJ2-7 few NA TRBV14 CASSDPRKGGYEQYF TGTGCCAGCAGCGACCCAAGGAAAGGAGGCTACGAGCAGTACTTC
TRBJ2-7 NA NA TRBV28 CASSLKSGELYF TGTGCCAGCAGTTTAAAGTCGGGAGAGCTGTACTTC
TRBJ2-6 many NA TRBV6-1 CASSGDRDTENSGANVLTF TGTGCCAGCAGTGGGGACCGGGACACGGAGAATTCTGGGGCCAACGTCCTGACTTTC
TRBJ2-5 many NA TRBV6-1 CASSVGGLMKTQYF TGTGCCAGCAGTGTGGGGGGGCTTATGAAGACCCAGTACTTC
TRBJ1-1 many NA TRBV2 CASSEERVGTEAFF TGTGCCAGCAGTGAAGAAAGGGTTGGGACTGAAGCTTTCTTT
TRBJ2-2 few NA TRBV19 CASSISAGELFF TGTGCCAGTAGTATTAGCGCCGGGGAGCTGTTTTTT
TRBJ1-2 many TRBD1 TRBV15 CATRAGTGFYYTF TGTGCCACCAGAGCCGGGACAGGGTTTTACTACACCTTC
TRBJ2-6 many NA TRBV2 CASSAFGKGKGANVLTF TGTGCCAGCAGTGCCTTTGGAAAGGGAAAGGGGGCCAACGTCCTGACTTTC
TRBJ2-2 many NA TRBV15 CATAGLPNTGELFF TGTGCCACCGCGGGACTGCCGAACACCGGGGAGCTGTTTTTT
TRBJ1-2 many NA TRBV29-1 CSVERGSYGYTF TGCAGCGTTGAACGAGGGAGCTATGGCTACACCTTC
TRBJ1-2 NA TRBD1 TRBV6-5 CASSYAAGGATYGYTF TGTGCCAGCAGTTACGCAGCAGGGGGCGCTACGTATGGCTACACCTTC
TRBJ2-7 NA NA TRBV18 CASSRRTELAYEQYF TGTGCCAGCTCACGAAGGACGGAACTAGCCTACGAGCAGTACTTC
TRBJ1-1 NA TRBD1 TRBV3-1 CASSQDSRQGATEAFF TGTGCCAGCAGCCAGGATTCCCGACAGGGGGCTACTGAAGCTTTCTTT
TRBJ2-2 few TRBD1 TRBV19 CASSRDRGFVGELFF TGTGCCAGTAGTAGGGACAGGGGGTTTGTCGGGGAGCTGTTTTTT
TRBJ2-7 NA NA TRBV5-8 CASSFWTGTYEQYF TGTGCCAGCAGCTTCTGGACTGGGACCTACGAGCAGTACTTC
TRBJ2-5 many NA TRBV11-2 CASSLAGPWETQYF TGTGCCAGCAGCTTAGCGGGACCATGGGAGACCCAGTACTTC
TRBJ1-6 NA NA TRBV6-1 CASSASRGSYSPLHF TGTGCCAGCAGTGCGAGTAGAGGGAGCTATTCACCCCTCCACTTT
TRBJ1-2 NA NA TRBV12-3/TRBV12-4 CASSGGGNGYTF TGTGCCAGCAGTGGAGGGGGAAATGGCTACACCTTC
TRBJ2-5 many NA TRBV20-1 CSARDLGARETQYF TGCAGTGCTAGAGATTTAGGGGCGAGAGAGACCCAGTACTTC
TRBJ1-1 many NA TRBV6-2/TRBV6-3 CASSYPVFRQSFVMNTEAFF TGTGCCAGCAGTTACCCCGTCTTTCGACAGTCGTTCGTTATGAACACTGAAGCTTTCTTT
TRBJ2-7 NA TRBD1 TRBV6-2/TRBV6-3 CASKTPGQGIGYF TGTGCCAGCAAAACCCCGGGACAGGGGATTGGGTACTTC
TRBJ1-2 NA TRBD1 TRBV6-1 CASSPSGQAFYGYTF TGTGCCAGCAGCCCGTCCGGACAGGCGTTCTATGGCTACACCTTC
TRBJ2-5 NA TRBD1 TRBV5-4 CASSSGTEKETQYF TGTGCCAGCAGCTCAGGGACAGAGAAAGAGACCCAGTACTTC
TRBJ1-3 many TRBD1 TRBV11-2 CASSFETGDGNTIYF TGTGCCAGCAGCTTCGAGACAGGGGACGGAAACACCATATATTTT
TRBJ1-5 few NA TRBV13 CASSRGGLGQPQHF TGTGCCAGCAGCCGTGGGGGGTTGGGTCAGCCCCAGCATTTT
TRBJ1-2 many TRBD1 TRBV15 CATSRVRGTGAGYTF TGTGCCACCAGCAGAGTTCGAGGGACAGGGGCTGGCTACACCTTC
TRBJ2-4 many TRBD2 TRBV6-1 CASSELSGEAKNIQYF TGTGCCAGCAGTGAACTTAGCGGGGAGGCCAAAAACATTCAGTACTTC
TRBJ2-7 many NA TRBV13 CASSLSATEQYF TGTGCCAGCAGCTTAAGTGCTACCGAGCAGTACTTC
TRBJ1-5 many NA TRBV2 CASSRHGNQPQHF TGTGCCAGCAGTAGACACGGCAATCAGCCCCAGCATTTT
TRBJ1-5 many TRBD1 TRBV28 CASSLRDSRLNQPQHF TGTGCCAGCAGTTTAAGGGACAGCCGGTTGAATCAGCCCCAGCATTTT
TRBJ1-1 many NA TRBV30 CAWKGTRGLNTEAFF TGTGCCTGGAAGGGCACCCGAGGGCTGAACACTGAAGCTTTCTTT
TRBJ2-2 NA NA TRBV27 CAVRVSGELFF TGTGCCGTCAGGGTGTCCGGGGAGCTGTTTTTT
TRBJ2-5 few NA TRBV28 CASSSWRGAETQYF TGTGCCAGCAGTTCCTGGAGGGGGGCAGAGACCCAGTACTTC
TRBJ1-2 once NA TRBV6-5 CATQLGTNYGYTF TGTGCCACCCAGTTGGGGACTAACTATGGCTACACCTTC
TRBJ2-6 NA TRBD1 TRBV20-1 CSAPGRTGPSGANVLTF TGCAGTGCACCCGGCAGGACAGGGCCCTCTGGGGCCAACGTCCTGACTTTC
TRBJ2-7 NA TRBD2 TRBV4-1 CASSQAPGLAGKRSYEQYF TGCGCCAGCAGCCAAGCCCCCGGGCTAGCGGGCAAGAGGTCCTACGAGCAGTACTTC
TRBJ2-7 NA TRBD1 TRBV15 CATSSWDRGYEQYF TGTGCCACCAGCAGTTGGGACAGGGGCTACGAGCAGTACTTC
TRBJ1-6 few NA TRBV12-3/TRBV12-4 CASSFDRFNSPLHF TGTGCCAGCAGTTTCGACAGGTTTAATTCACCCCTCCACTTT
TRBJ2-5 NA NA TRBV25-1 CASSDAGTQYF TGTGCCAGCAGTGATGCGGGGACCCAGTACTTC
TRBJ1-1 few TRBD1 TRBV6-1 CASSPIQGAHESEAFF TGTGCCAGCAGCCCGATTCAGGGGGCCCATGAGTCAGAAGCTTTCTTT
TRBJ2-5 many NA TRBV6-5 CASSYSGRARGETQYF TGTGCCAGCAGTTACTCAGGCAGGGCCCGAGGGGAGACCCAGTACTTC
TRBJ1-5 NA NA TRBV20-1 CSARDATGSPLAGQPQHF TGCAGTGCTAGAGACGCAACAGGGTCCCCTTTGGCCGGTCAGCCCCAGCATTTT
TRBJ2-2 NA NA TRBV12-3/TRBV12-4 CASSPRGSGDTGELFF TGTGCCAGCAGTCCACGGGGTAGCGGCGACACCGGGGAGCTGTTTTTT
TRBJ1-2 few NA TRBV12-3/TRBV12-4 CASYRGGGYTF TGTGCCAGTTACCGCGGGGGCGGCTACACCTTC
TRBJ1-2 many NA TRBV6-1 CASSEASGVGGGDGYTF TGTGCCAGCAGTGAAGCGAGCGGCGTCGGGGGAGGGGATGGCTACACCTTC